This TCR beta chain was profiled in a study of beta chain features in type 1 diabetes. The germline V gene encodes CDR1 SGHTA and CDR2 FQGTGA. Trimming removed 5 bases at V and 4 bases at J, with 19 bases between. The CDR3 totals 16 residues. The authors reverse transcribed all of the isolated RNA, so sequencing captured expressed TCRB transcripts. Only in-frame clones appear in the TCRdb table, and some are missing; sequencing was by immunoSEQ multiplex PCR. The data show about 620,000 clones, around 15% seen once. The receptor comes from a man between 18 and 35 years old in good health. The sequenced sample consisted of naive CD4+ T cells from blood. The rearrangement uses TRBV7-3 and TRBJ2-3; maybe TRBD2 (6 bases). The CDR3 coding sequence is TGTGCCAGCAGCCCCCAGGCATCGGGAGCAGCAGATACGCAGTATTTT. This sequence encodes CASSPQASGAADTQYF. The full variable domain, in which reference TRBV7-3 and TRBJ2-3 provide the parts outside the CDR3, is GAGVSQTPSNKVTEKGKYVELRCDPISGHTALYWYRQSLGQGPEFLIYFQGTGAADDSGLPNDRFFAVRPEGSVSTLKIQRTERGDSAVYLCASSPQASGAADTQYFGPGTRLTVL.